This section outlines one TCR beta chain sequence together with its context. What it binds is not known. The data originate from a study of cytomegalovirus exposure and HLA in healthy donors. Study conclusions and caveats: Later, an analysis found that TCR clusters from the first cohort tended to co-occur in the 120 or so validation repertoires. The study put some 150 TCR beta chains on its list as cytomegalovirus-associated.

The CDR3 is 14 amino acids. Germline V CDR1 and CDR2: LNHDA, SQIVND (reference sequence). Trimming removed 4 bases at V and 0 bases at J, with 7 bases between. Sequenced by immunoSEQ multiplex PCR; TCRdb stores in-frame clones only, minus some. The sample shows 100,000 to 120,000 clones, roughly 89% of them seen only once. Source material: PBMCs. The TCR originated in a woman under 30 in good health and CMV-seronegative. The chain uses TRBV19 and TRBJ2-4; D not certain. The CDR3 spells CASSTLIAKNIQYF. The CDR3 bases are TGTGCCAGTAGTACCCTAATAGCCAAAAACATTCAGTACTTC.